One and the same sample provided the 18 T cell receptor beta chains below, sequenced in a study of metastatic and nonmetastatic thyroid tumors. TCRdb reprocessed the PCR reads using MiXCR. The data hold some 93,000 clones, with about 13% observed a single time. Among the patients, none had received any treatment before thyroid surgery. The sequencing sample was made of blood. Receptors were obtained from a female donor with papillary thyroid cancer or a benign thyroid nodule (not recorded which). Some clones in this sample may be carry-over from other donors' samples.

Many counts were recorded for this clone. The V gene is TRBV12-3 or TRBV12-4, the J gene TRBJ2-5; D ambiguous. Trimming stripped 1 base from V and 5 bases from J, with 5 bases between. The length of the CDR3 is 12 residues. This CDR3 reads CASSLDRETQYF. The CDR3 DNA sequence: TGTGCCAGCAGTTTAGACCGTGAGACCCAGTACTTC.

This clone was counted ten times or more. The rearrangement joins TRBV28 to TRBJ1-5; 8 nucleotides line up with TRBD1. The trim removed 1 base at V and 7 bases at J, leaving 9 bases unmatched. CDR3 size: 16 residues. The V gene's germline CDR1 is MDHEN and CDR2 SYDVKM. The CDR3 DNA sequence: TGTGCCAGCAGTTTATATTCTGGCCAGGGGGCACAGCCCCAGCATTTT. It is translated as CASSLYSGQGAQPQHF.

This clone was seen repeatedly, ten times or more. The chain carries TRBV4-2 and TRBJ1-2; no clear D gene. The CDR3 has 14 residues. The V end was cut by 0 bases, the J end by 2 bases, with 7 bases between. From germline, CDR1 is LGHNA and CDR2 YNFKEQ. The CDR3: CASSQDWENYGYTF. CDR3 coding DNA: TGTGCCAGCAGCCAAGATTGGGAAAACTATGGCTACACCTTC.

The CDR3, as DNA: TGTGAAAGCTCACCGGGGGGCTATGGCTACACCTTC. Its translation: CESSPGGYGYTF. The chain links TRBV18 to TRBJ1-2; a weak D match, TRBD1 (5 bases). The CDR3 extends over 12 amino acids. Germline CDR1 reads KGHSH; CDR2 reads LQKENI.

V is TRBV12-3 or TRBV12-4 and J is TRBJ2-1, with D unclear. The V end was cut by 2 bases, the J end by 7 bases, with 18 bases between. This CDR3 contains 16 residues. Here the CDR3 reads CASSLRPPEDGNEQFF. The CDR3 nucleotides read TGTGCCAGCAGTTTAAGGCCCCCCGAGGATGGAAATGAGCAGTTCTTC.

With regard to this clone: A read error is possible here, since a much larger clone lies one base away. This chain connects TRBV20-1 to TRBJ2-3, with a weak D call TRBD2 (5 bases). This CDR3 region has 15 residues. The germline V and J ends were trimmed by 6 bases and 3 bases, with 19 bases remaining between them. CDR1 and CDR2 from the germline V gene are DFQATT and SNEGSKA (reference sequence). CDR3 DNA: TGCAGTGCCAGTGGCGGGCCCTCGTGGACAGATACGCAGTATTTT. It translates to CSASGGPSWTDTQYF.

This clone has at least ten counts. The chain employs TRBV3-1 and TRBJ2-5; the D call may be TRBD1 or TRBD2 (6 bases each). The CDR3 extends over 14 amino acids. CDR1 and CDR2 (germline): LGHDT, YNNKEL (reference sequence). With 4 bases removed from V and 6 bases from J, the gap between germline ends came to 15 bases. The CDR3 protein is CASSLPEGGKTQYF. CDR3 DNA: TGTGCCAGCAGCCTCCCCGAGGGGGGAAAGACCCAGTACTTC.

This clone was observed many times. The same CDR3 is also encoded by other DNA sequences in this sample. This sequence joins TRBV5-1 and TRBJ1-1; weak D call: TRBD1 (6 bases). The CDR3 is 14 amino acids. Trimming took off 4 bases at V and 1 base at J, with 11 bases between the two ends. From germline, CDR1 is SGHRS and CDR2 YFSETQ. The chain's CDR3 is CASSPGQENTEAFF. DNA of the CDR3: TGCGCCAGCAGCCCGGGACAAGAGAACACTGAAGCTTTCTTT.

This clone was observed at least ten times. This sample includes further DNA sequences coding for the same CDR3. The chain carries TRBV7-2 and TRBJ2-1, with TRBD1 matching over 7 bases. Germline CDR1 is SGHTA and CDR2 is FQGNSA. V trimming: 1 base; J trimming: 13 bases; junction bases outside the gene matches: 7. The CDR3 consists of 13 residues. The CDR3: CASSLVRGSPQFF. The CDR3 nucleotides are TGTGCCAGCAGCTTAGTCAGGGGGTCTCCACAGTTCTTC.

This clone has at least ten counts. This may stem from a read error, because a much larger clone lies one nucleotide away. The chain employs TRBV27 and TRBJ2-2, with unresolved D. The CDR3 is 13 residues long. Germline-derived CDR1 and CDR2 are MNHEY and SMNVEV (reference sequence). This CDR3 reads CANSFWGTGELFF. For the CDR3, the DNA is TGTGCCAACAGTTTCTGGGGCACCGGGGAGCTGTTTTTT.

With regard to this clone: Just one base apart from a much larger clone, this may be a read error. The rearrangement uses TRBV19 and TRBJ2-4; 11 bases are shared with TRBD2. V lost 4 bases, J lost 4 bases, and 6 bases stayed unmatched. There are 16 residues in the CDR3. CDR1 is LNHDA, CDR2 SQIVND, per germline (reference sequence). For the CDR3, the DNA is TGTGCCAGTAGTAAAACACTAGCGGGAGTGAAAAACATTCAGTACTTC. Translated, it gives CASSKTLAGVKNIQYF. The full variable domain, completed using reference TRBV19 and TRBJ2-4, is DGGITQSPKYLFRKEGQNVTLSCEQNLNHDAMYWYRQDPGQGLRLIYYSQIVNDFQKGDIAEGYSVSREKKESFPLTVTSAQKNPTAFYLCASSKTLAGVKNIQYFGAGTRLSVL.

In this sample, this clone turned up a few times. The chain joins TRBV9 to TRBJ2-4, with D tentatively TRBD1 (6 bases). V shed 3 bases and J shed 7 bases, with 17 bases lying between them. The CDR3 covers 15 residues. Germline V lookup: CDR1 SGDLS, CDR2 YYNGEE. CDR3: CASSASGHLGNIQYF. In nucleotides, the CDR3 is TGTGCCAGCAGCGCCTCGGGACACCTAGGGAACATTCAGTACTTC.

This clone was picked up many times. The J gene is TRBJ1-2, the V gene TRBV4-2, with a weak D call TRBD1 (5 bases). The germline V gene encodes CDR1 LGHNA and CDR2 YNFKEQ. Trimming cost V 0 bases and J 0 bases, with 11 bases left between them. This CDR3 region has 16 residues. CDR3 coding DNA: TGTGCCAGCAGCCAAGATTGGAGGGGAGCTAACTATGGCTACACCTTC. This translates into CASSQDWRGANYGYTF.

This clone was detected ten times or more. The chain employs TRBV18 and TRBJ2-3; a weak D match, TRBD2 (5 bases). CDR3 size: 14 residues. Deletions cut 0 bases from V and 4 bases from J, with 8 bases between. Germline V gene lookup returns CDR1 KGHSH and CDR2 LQKENI. For the CDR3, the DNA is TGTGCCAGCTCACCACCGGAGGCGCCAGATACGCAGTATTTT. This encodes CASSPPEAPDTQYF.

This clone occurred many times. The V and J genes are TRBV29-1 and TRBJ1-1; no firm D call. The CDR3 is 11 amino acids. V lost 3 bases and J 1 base, leaving 3 bases between the germline ends. Germline lookup yields CDR1 SQVTM and CDR2 ANQGSEA. The CDR3 reads CSVEPNTEAFF. The CDR3 nucleotides are TGCAGCGTTGAGCCGAACACTGAAGCTTTCTTT. Supplemented by reference TRBV29-1 and TRBJ1-1, the full variable domain reads SAVISQKPSRDICQRGTSLTIQCQVDSQVTMMFWYRQQPGQSLTLIATANQGSEATYESGFVIDKFPISRPNLTFSTLTVSNMSPEDSSIYLCSVEPNTEAFFGQGTRLTVV.

Of note for this clone: Germline is not matched at one junction end, which may reflect a read error. The chain combines TRBV6-2 or TRBV6-3 with TRBJ2-2; D unresolved. The CDR3 sequence is 16 residues long. CDR1 MNHEY and CDR2 SVGEGT come from the germline V gene. The DNA for the CDR3 is TGTGCCAGCAGTTACTCGAAGAGTGGTTACACCGTGGAGCTGTTTTTT. Protein: CASSYSKSGYTVELFF.

This clone was seen repeatedly, ten times or more. The V and J genes are TRBV29-1 and TRBJ2-2; possible D gene TRBD1, 5 bases. V was cut by 7 bases and J by 1 base, with 10 bases left in between. Looked up from germline, CDR1 is SQVTM and CDR2 is ANQGSEA. CDR3 length: 13 residues. The CDR3, as DNA: TGCAGCGCCAAGACAGAGAACACCGGGGAGCTGTTTTTT. This translates into CSAKTENTGELFF.

Ten or more counts support this clone. V usage is TRBV10-3 and J usage is TRBJ1-5; D is ambiguous. The CDR3 is 14 amino acids. V shed 2 bases and J shed 7 bases, with 12 bases lying between them. The germline V gene has CDR1 ENHRY and CDR2 SYGVKD. CDR3 nucleotide sequence: TGTGCCATCAGTGAGGAGAATTGGGTCCAGCCCCAGCATTTT. Amino acids: CAISEENWVQPQHF.